The 12 T cell receptor beta chains reported below all come from one sample, sequenced in a study of blood T cells in healthy people across ages. Next came a second PCR, run for about 7 to 12 cycles, which used a sample-barcoded 5' primer along with a J-beta primer mix. MiXCR, run by TCRdb on the 5' RACE reads, gives a single entry per CDR3 protein. Of 1.5 million to 2 million distinct CDR3 sequences in the sample, roughly two fifths are singletons; the top ten hold 20% to 25%. Source material: blood. The receptor set was obtained from a human donor in good health.

Turning to this clonotype: Germline is not matched at one junction end, which may reflect a read error. The chain employs TRBV27 and TRBJ1-5; TRBD1 aligns across 9 bases. Germline CDR1 and CDR2: MNHEY and SMNVEV (reference sequence). The CDR3 sequence is 14 residues long. CDR3 loop: CASSPDRGEKPRHF. In nucleotides, the CDR3 is TGTGCCAGCAGTCCGGACAGGGGCGAGAAGCCCCGGCATTTT.

This clonotype has more than one count but fewer than ten. V usage is TRBV5-1 and J usage is TRBJ2-7, with TRBD1 matching 9 bases. CDR1 and CDR2 (germline): SGHRS, YFSETQ. Trimming cost V 4 bases and J 2 bases; bases outside gene matches: 7. This CDR3 has 15 amino acids. The CDR3 region has the DNA TGCGCCAGCAGCCACCGGGACAGGGCAACCTACGAGCAGTACTTC. Translated, it gives CASSHRDRATYEQYF. The full variable domain, rest sourced from reference TRBV5-1 and TRBJ2-7, is KAGVTQTPRYLIKTRGQQVTLSCSPISGHRSVSWYQQTPGQGLQFLFEYFSETQRNKGNFPGRFSGRQFSNSRSEMNVSTLELGDSALYLCASSHRDRATYEQYFGPGTRLTVT.

This chain links TRBV12-3 or TRBV12-4 with TRBJ2-6, with D unclear. The germline V and J ends were trimmed by 3 bases and 8 bases, with 2 bases remaining between them. The CDR3 sequence is 11 residues long. Here the CDR3 DNA reads TGTGCCAGCAGTTTTACCAACGTCCTGACTTTC. It translates to CASSFTNVLTF.

This clonotype was counted a single time. A much more abundant neighbour one base away suggests this may be a read error. The V gene is TRBV7-9, the J gene TRBJ2-4, with D maybe TRBD1 (6 bases). This CDR3 contains 16 residues. Germline V lookup: CDR1 SEHNR, CDR2 FQNEAQ (reference sequence). CDR3 sequence: CANSLRISRGANIQYF. CDR3 coding DNA: TGTGCCAACAGCCTTAGAATTTCCAGGGGCGCGAACATTCAGTACTTC.

This clonotype was detected many times. This CDR3 is CSARGSYTGELFF. CDR3 bases: TGCAGTGCTCGCGGATCCTACACCGGGGAGCTGTTTTTT. The chain employs TRBV20-1 and TRBJ2-2; D uncertain. Looked up from germline, CDR1 is DFQATT and CDR2 is SNEGSKA (reference sequence). This CDR3 has 13 amino acids. Trimming took off 5 bases at V and 3 bases at J, with 10 bases between the two ends.

The chain links TRBV7-2 to TRBJ2-7; D unclear. The CDR3 loop spans 14 amino acids. Between the trimmed V and J ends, which lost 3 bases and 3 bases, there was a span of 12 bases. Germline values: CDR1 SGHTA, CDR2 FQGNSA. In DNA form, the CDR3 reads TGTGCCAGCAGCTTGGAGCAGCAGATCTACGAGCAGTACTTC. It yields the protein CASSLEQQIYEQYF.

This sequence joins TRBV27 and TRBJ1-1, with 8 bases aligning to TRBD1. The CDR3 is 14 residues long. Germline V gene sequence: CDR1 MNHEY, CDR2 SMNVEV (reference sequence). With V trimmed by 6 bases and J by 5 bases, 8 bases remained unmatched. The chain's CDR3 is CASSLTGAGTEAFF. CDR3 in DNA: TGTGCCAGCAGCCTGACAGGGGCGGGAACTGAAGCTTTCTTT.

The V gene is TRBV2, the J gene TRBJ2-7; D gene uncertain. The length of the CDR3 is 12 residues. Per germline, CDR1 SNHLY and CDR2 FYNNEI. The ends were cut back, 10 bases at V and 3 bases at J, with 13 bases in the middle. CDR3 sequence (DNA): TGTGCCACCACAGACTCCGACTACGAGCAGTACTTC. Amino acid sequence: CATTDSDYEQYF.

This clonotype was observed a few times. The chain employs TRBV5-1 and TRBJ2-5, with 11 bases fitting TRBD2. CDR3 length: 16 residues. The germline CDR1 and CDR2 sequences are SGHRS and YFSETQ. The J segment lost 4 bases and the V segment lost 4 bases, leaving 9 bases of the junction unmatched. CDR3 DNA sequence: TGCGCCAGCAGCCCCCACACTAGCGGGGGAAGAGAGACCCAGTACTTC. This encodes CASSPHTSGGRETQYF.

As regards this clonotype: At one end the junction does not follow the germline gene, possibly because of a read error. V usage is TRBV24-1 and J usage is TRBJ2-5; TRBD1 might be the D (6 bases). This CDR3 spans 15 amino acids. Germline CDR1 is KGHDR and CDR2 is SFDVKD. The DNA of the CDR3 is TGTGCCACCAGTGGGGGACATCGCGAAGAAGACACCCAGTACTTC. The encoded protein is CATSGGHREEDTQYF.

The chain employs TRBV4-2 and TRBJ1-1, with D unclear. Looked up from germline, CDR1 is LGHNA and CDR2 is YNFKEQ. The CDR3 length is 14 residues. The V gene lost 0 bases and the J gene lost 0 bases, with 5 bases spanning the gap. The CDR3 sequence: CASSQDQMNTEAFF. CDR3 sequence (DNA): TGTGCCAGCAGCCAAGATCAGATGAACACTGAAGCTTTCTTT.

With regard to this clonotype: This CDR3 fails to terminate in the conserved phenylalanine or tryptophan, so it likely reflects a read error. The chain links TRBV12-3 or TRBV12-4 to TRBJ2-3; 9 bases match TRBD1. The CDR3 loop spans 14 amino acids. DNA of the CDR3: TGTGCCAGCAGCCAAACAGGGGGCACAGATGCGCAGTATTCT. It yields the protein CASSQTGGTDAQYS.